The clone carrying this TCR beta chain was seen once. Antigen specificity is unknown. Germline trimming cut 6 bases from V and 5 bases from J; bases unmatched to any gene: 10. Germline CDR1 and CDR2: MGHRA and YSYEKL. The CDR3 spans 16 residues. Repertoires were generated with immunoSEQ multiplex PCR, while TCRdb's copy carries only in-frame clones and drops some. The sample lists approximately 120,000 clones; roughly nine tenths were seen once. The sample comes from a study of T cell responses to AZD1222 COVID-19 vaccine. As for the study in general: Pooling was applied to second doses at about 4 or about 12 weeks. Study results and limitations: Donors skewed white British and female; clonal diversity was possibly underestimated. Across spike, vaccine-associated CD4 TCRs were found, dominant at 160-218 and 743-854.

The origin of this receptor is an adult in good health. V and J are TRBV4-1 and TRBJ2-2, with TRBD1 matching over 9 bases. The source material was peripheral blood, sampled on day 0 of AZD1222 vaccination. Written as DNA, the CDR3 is TGCGCCAGCAGTCGTACTGACAGGGGGGTAACCGGGGAGCTGTTTTTT. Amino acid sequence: CASSRTDRGVTGELFF.